The 31 T cell receptor beta chains below come from one sample, sequenced in a study of shared clonotypes between healthy human individuals. Data came from immunoSEQ multiplex PCR; TCRdb stores just in-frame clones and leaves some out. Here the sample spans 1 million to 1.2 million clones, around three quarters being singletons. What was sequenced was memory CD4+ T cells from PBMCs. Stated subset: CD45RA-negative fraction. These receptors all come from a man between 18 and 35 years old in good health. Some clones in this sample may be carry-over from other donors' samples.

In its sample, this clone was seen a few times. The rearrangement links TRBV6-5 to TRBJ1-2; TRBD1 might be the D (5 bases). Trimming pared 4 bases from V and 5 bases from J, leaving 14 bases between. The CDR3 length is 14 residues. The V gene's germline CDR1 is MNHEY and CDR2 SVGAGI. The CDR3 loop is CASSSPGQWYGYTF. DNA for the CDR3: TGTGCCAGCAGTTCCCCAGGGCAGTGGTATGGCTACACCTTC.

This clone has at least ten counts. The chain combines TRBV6-5 with TRBJ2-5; the D gene is possibly TRBD2 (5 bases). The CDR3 is 13 amino acids. Per the germline V gene, CDR1 is MNHEY and CDR2 is SVGAGI. V was cut by 6 bases and J by 5 bases, with 13 bases left in between. Here the CDR3 DNA reads TGTGCCAGCAGCCCCCTTCGGGGTGAGACCCAGTACTTC. It yields the protein CASSPLRGETQYF.

This chain joins TRBV5-1 and TRBJ2-7, with D perhaps TRBD1 (5 bases). Germline CDR1 is SGHRS and CDR2 is YFSETQ. V lost 4 bases to trimming and J lost 1 base, with 12 bases between them. This CDR3 spans 14 amino acids. The CDR3, as DNA: TGCGCCAGCAGCCTTCTGGGGCAGTCCTACGAGCAGTACTTC. As protein: CASSLLGQSYEQYF.

The V call is TRBV6-6, the J call TRBJ2-7; D uncertain. Trimming shortened V by 4 bases and J by 5 bases, and 6 bases separated the two germline ends. Germline CDR1 and CDR2: MNHNY and SVGAGI (reference sequence). This CDR3 is built from 11 residues. Here the CDR3 reads CASSLENEQYF. DNA for the CDR3: TGTGCCAGCAGTTTGGAGAACGAGCAGTACTTC.

This clone was seen once. V usage is TRBV5-6 and J usage is TRBJ2-3, with D possibly called TRBD1 or TRBD2 (5 bases each). V lost 0 bases to trimming and J lost 0 bases, with 14 bases between them. Looked up from germline, CDR1 is SGHDT and CDR2 is YYEEEE. The CDR3 loop spans 17 amino acids. The CDR3 coding sequence is TGTGCCAGCAGCTTGGCCGGGGTGGGACCTAGCACAGATACGCAGTATTTT. Its protein is CASSLAGVGPSTDTQYF.

For this clone: Since a far larger clone is one base different, this is likely a read error. The chain combines TRBV2 with TRBJ1-1; tentative D call: TRBD1 (6 bases). The CDR3 contains 14 residues. Per germline, CDR1 SNHLY and CDR2 FYNNEI. The CDR3 loop reads CASSKETGSREASF. CDR3 in DNA: TGTGCCAGCAGTAAAGAAACAGGGAGTAGGGAAGCTTCCTTT. The full variable domain, rest sourced from reference TRBV2 and TRBJ1-1, is EPEVTQTPSHQVTQMGQEVILRCVPISNHLYFYWYRQILGQKVEFLVSFYNNEISEKSEIFDDQFSVERPDGSNFTLKIRSTKLEDSAMYFCASSKETGSREASFGQGTRLTVV.

Regarding this clone: Other nucleotide sequences from this sample produce the same CDR3. V and J are TRBV7-9 and TRBJ1-4; D unclear. This CDR3 region has 13 residues. The germline V and J ends were trimmed by 1 base and 8 bases, with 8 bases remaining between them. Germline CDR1 SEHNR, CDR2 FQNEAQ (reference sequence). The CDR3 DNA reads TGTGCCAGCAGCTTAGGGGTAGGGGAAAAACTGTTTTTT. Amino acids: CASSLGVGEKLFF. Full variable domain (outside the CDR3, taken from reference TRBV7-9 and TRBJ1-4): DTGVSQNPRHKITKRGQNVTFRCDPISEHNRLYWYRQTLGQGPEFLTYFQNEAQLEKSRLLSDRFSAERPKGSFSTLEIQRTEQGDSAMYLCASSLGVGEKLFFGSGTQLSVL.

This clone has more than one count but fewer than ten. V gene TRBV28 combines with J gene TRBJ1-5; D is uncertain. Between the trimmed V and J ends, which lost 5 bases and 3 bases, there was a span of 11 bases. The CDR3 spans 14 residues. Germline CDR1 reads MDHEN; CDR2 reads SYDVKM. CDR3 amino acids: CASSPSHYNQPQHF. The CDR3 DNA is TGTGCCAGCAGTCCCAGCCATTACAATCAGCCCCAGCATTTT.

This sequence joins TRBV28 and TRBJ2-6; 8 bases agree with TRBD1. The V gene end was trimmed by 6 bases and the J gene end by 0 bases; junction bases not matched to a gene: 16. The CDR3 consists of 20 residues. Per the germline V gene, CDR1 is MDHEN and CDR2 is SYDVKM. DNA for the CDR3: TGTGCCAGCAGGAAACCCCTGGACAGGGCAGCCGGCTCTGGGGCCAACGTCCTGACTTTC. Its translation is CASRKPLDRAAGSGANVLTF.

CDR3 sequence reads: CASSGRQGANTGELFF. In nucleotides, the CDR3 is TGTGCCAGCAGTGGACGACAGGGGGCTAACACCGGGGAGCTGTTTTTT. The chain uses TRBV25-1 and TRBJ2-2; TRBD1 agrees at 10 bases. Germline CDR1 MGHDK, CDR2 SYGVNS. The J segment lost 2 bases and the V segment lost 4 bases, leaving 4 bases of the junction unmatched. This CDR3 is built from 16 residues.

The genes are TRBV2 and TRBJ2-7; D is unresolved. The V gene lost 4 bases and the J gene lost 3 bases, with 7 bases spanning the gap. This CDR3 comprises 12 residues. Germline V gives CDR1 SNHLY, CDR2 FYNNEI. CDR3 region: CASSAPVYEQYF. CDR3 in DNA: TGTGCCAGCAGTGCCCCAGTCTACGAGCAGTACTTC.

The chain is built from TRBV5-4 and TRBJ2-1; a possible D gene is TRBD1 (5 bases). Germline CDR1 SGHNT, CDR2 YYREEE (reference sequence). The ends were cut back, 3 bases at V and 4 bases at J, with 14 bases in the middle. CDR3 length: 15 amino acids. CDR3 DNA: TGTGCCAGCAGCTCACGGCAGGGATCATACAATGAGCAGTTCTTC. It yields the protein CASSSRQGSYNEQFF.

J is TRBJ1-2 and V is TRBV7-9; the D is unclear. The CDR3 contains 15 residues. CDR1 and CDR2 (germline): SEHNR, FQNEAQ (reference sequence). The V end lost 4 bases, the J end lost 8 bases, and 20 bases lay between the germline ends. The CDR3 protein is CASSSPNREGLGYTF. The CDR3 nucleotides are TGTGCCAGCAGCTCTCCGAACCGTGAAGGACTCGGCTACACCTTC.

The chain links TRBV6-1 to TRBJ2-7; unclear D gene. The V gene lost 10 bases and the J gene lost 0 bases, with 10 bases spanning the gap. CDR3 length: 12 residues. Germline assignment: CDR1 MNHNS and CDR2 SASEGT. CDR3 in DNA: TGTGCCATCGTATACGACTCCTACGAGCAGTACTTC. Translated: CAIVYDSYEQYF.

The chain links TRBV19 to TRBJ1-1; no definite D call. V was clipped by 3 bases and J by 2 bases, with 10 bases between them. Germline V gives CDR1 LNHDA, CDR2 SQIVND (reference sequence). The CDR3 sequence is 14 residues long. The CDR3 bases are TGTGCCAGTAGTATCGGCAAGGAAAACACTGAAGCTTTCTTT. Translation: CASSIGKENTEAFF.

As to this clone: A clone one base away is much larger, so this may be a read error. V is TRBV11-3 and J is TRBJ2-3; D unresolved. Deletions cut 3 bases from V and 5 bases from J, with 3 bases between. Germline-derived CDR1 and CDR2 are SGHNT and YENEEA. CDR3 size: 11 residues. This chain's CDR3 is CASSFGDTQYF. CDR3 DNA sequence: TGTGCCAGCAGCTTCGGAGATACGCAGTATTTT.

The rearrangement links TRBV7-9 to TRBJ2-5, with D perhaps matching TRBD2 (6 bases). CDR1 is SEHNR and CDR2 is FQNEAQ in the germline V gene (reference sequence). The V and J ends lost 5 bases and 2 bases respectively, with 15 bases between them. This CDR3 is 15 amino acids long. Here the CDR3 DNA reads TGTGCCAGCAGCGCCATAGTAGGGAGGCAAGAGACCCAGTACTTC. Its protein product is CASSAIVGRQETQYF.

This clone was recorded only once. V and J are TRBV18 and TRBJ2-7; D ambiguous. From germline, CDR1 is KGHSH and CDR2 LQKENI. The CDR3 is 13 residues long. Trimming pared 4 bases from V and 3 bases from J, leaving 10 bases between. The CDR3: CASSLLGFYEQYF. The CDR3 DNA follows: TGTGCCAGCTCACTTCTGGGGTTCTACGAGCAGTACTTC.

The chain employs TRBV6-6 and TRBJ1-3, with D possibly TRBD1 on 5 matching bases. V lost 2 bases and J 5 bases, leaving 13 bases between the germline ends. The CDR3 totals 15 residues. Germline V CDR1 and CDR2: MNHNY, SVGAGI (reference sequence). The CDR3 region is CASSYTQGERNTIYF. The CDR3 coding sequence is TGTGCCAGCAGTTACACCCAGGGTGAAAGAAACACCATATATTTT.

This clone was seen a handful of times. The identical CDR3 is also encoded by other nucleotide sequences in the sample. V usage is TRBV18 and J usage is TRBJ2-7; the D gene is possibly TRBD2 (5 bases). The CDR3 runs to 13 residues. CDR1 and CDR2 from the germline V gene are KGHSH and LQKENI. Trimming took off 0 bases at V and 3 bases at J, with 6 bases between the two ends. The CDR3 DNA follows: TGTGCCAGCTCACCACCTAGCGTCTACGAGCAGTACTTC. This sequence encodes CASSPPSVYEQYF.

The chain is built from TRBV6-1 and TRBJ1-2, with D possibly matching TRBD1 (5 bases). The germline gives CDR1 MNHNS, CDR2 SASEGT. V lost 2 bases, J lost 7 bases, and 14 bases lay in between. The CDR3 length is 14 residues. The CDR3 reads CASSENPGAGGYTF. Here the CDR3 DNA reads TGTGCCAGCAGTGAAAACCCCGGGGCAGGTGGCTACACCTTC.

The chain recombines TRBV2 with TRBJ1-1, with 8 bases that match TRBD1. V shed 5 bases, J shed 5 bases, and the junction held 10 bases outside the gene matches. There are 15 residues in the CDR3. Germline V lookup: CDR1 SNHLY, CDR2 FYNNEI. CDR3 amino acids: CASSFRGQRSTEAFF. CDR3 bases: TGTGCCAGCAGTTTCAGGGGGCAACGATCTACTGAAGCTTTCTTT.

This sequence joins TRBV30 and TRBJ1-6; D is undetermined. The V gene's germline CDR1 is GTSNPN and CDR2 SVGIG (reference sequence). V was cut by 4 bases and J by 10 bases, with 26 bases left in between. The CDR3 covers 17 residues. CDR3 protein: CAWTAPRGPRLGSPLHF. CDR3 DNA: TGTGCCTGGACCGCCCCCCGAGGTCCTCGGTTGGGATCACCCCTCCACTTT.

This clone was seen more than once but under ten times. The chain carries TRBV6-6 and TRBJ1-1; D gene uncertain. Trimming removed 0 bases at V and 1 base at J, with 12 bases between. The germline V gene encodes CDR1 MNHNY and CDR2 SVGAGI (reference sequence). The CDR3 contains 16 residues. The CDR3 nucleotides are TGTGCCAGCAGTTACTCGAGGACCCCCCCGAACACTGAAGCTTTCTTT. It specifies CASSYSRTPPNTEAFF.

This chain uses TRBV19 with TRBJ2-3; TRBD2 aligns across 9 bases. V dropped 5 bases and J dropped 7; count of bases not matched to a gene: 16. Per the germline V gene, CDR1 is LNHDA and CDR2 is SQIVND (reference sequence). The CDR3 sequence is 17 residues long. As DNA, the CDR3 is TGTGCCAGTAGTCCAAGCCCTTTTGCGGGAGGGCCATATACGCAGTATTTT. Its translation: CASSPSPFAGGPYTQYF.

This chain links TRBV28 with TRBJ1-3; TRBD1 agrees at 9 bases. V was pared by 5 bases and J by 4 bases, with 6 bases of the junction left unmatched. The CDR3 runs to 15 residues. Germline V gene lookup returns CDR1 MDHEN and CDR2 SYDVKM. The CDR3 DNA sequence: TGTGCCAGCAGTCGCGGCGGGACAGGGGGAAACACCATATATTTT. It codes for CASSRGGTGGNTIYF.

The V gene is TRBV7-2, the J gene TRBJ2-7, with 13 bases fitting TRBD2. This CDR3 is built from 15 residues. The germline V gene has CDR1 SGHTA and CDR2 FQGNSA. Trimming removed 5 bases from V and 5 bases from J; junction bases left unmatched: 6. The CDR3 bases are TGTGCCAGCAGCCCCGGACTAGCGGGAGCCCACGAGCAGTACTTC. Residues: CASSPGLAGAHEQYF.

V and J are TRBV7-3 and TRBJ1-2; D not resolved. The germline gives CDR1 SGHTA, CDR2 FQGTGA. The CDR3 is 13 residues long. Trimming removed 1 base at V and 4 bases at J, with 7 bases between. The DNA for the CDR3 is TGTGCCAGCAGCTTAAACCGCTTCTATGGCTACACCTTC. As protein: CASSLNRFYGYTF.

The rearrangement joins TRBV10-3 to TRBJ2-3; TRBD1 matches at 10 bases. In germline, CDR1 is ENHRY, CDR2 SYGVKD. The J segment lost 2 bases and the V segment lost 5 bases, leaving 1 base of the junction unmatched. The CDR3 runs to 14 residues. CDR3: CAISRQGATDTQYF. The CDR3 DNA reads as TGTGCCATCAGTCGACAGGGGGCCACAGATACGCAGTATTTT.

The chain links TRBV7-2 to TRBJ1-5; 8 bases match TRBD1. Germline values: CDR1 SGHTA, CDR2 FQGNSA. The CDR3 is 15 residues long. V shed 3 bases and J 7 bases; nucleotides not matched to a gene: 8. This CDR3 reads CASSFSTGVGQPQHF. The DNA for the CDR3 is TGTGCCAGCAGCTTTTCGACAGGGGTTGGACAGCCCCAGCATTTT. The complete variable domain, with remaining parts taken from reference TRBV7-2 and TRBJ1-5, reads GAGVSQSPSNKVTEKGKDVELRCDPISGHTALYWYRQSLGQGLEFLIYFQGNSAPDKSGLPSDRFSAERTGGSVSTLTIQRTQQEDSAVYLCASSFSTGVGQPQHFGDGTRLSIL.

The chain uses TRBV9 and TRBJ1-2; no firm D call. CDR3 length: 16 residues. The V end lost 4 bases, the J end lost 4 bases, and 20 bases lay between the germline ends. Germline V gene data show CDR1 as SGDLS and CDR2 as YYNGEE. The CDR3 is CASSSSTRRRIYGYTF. CDR3 in DNA: TGTGCCAGCAGCTCGTCTACCCGGAGGCGGATCTATGGCTACACCTTC.